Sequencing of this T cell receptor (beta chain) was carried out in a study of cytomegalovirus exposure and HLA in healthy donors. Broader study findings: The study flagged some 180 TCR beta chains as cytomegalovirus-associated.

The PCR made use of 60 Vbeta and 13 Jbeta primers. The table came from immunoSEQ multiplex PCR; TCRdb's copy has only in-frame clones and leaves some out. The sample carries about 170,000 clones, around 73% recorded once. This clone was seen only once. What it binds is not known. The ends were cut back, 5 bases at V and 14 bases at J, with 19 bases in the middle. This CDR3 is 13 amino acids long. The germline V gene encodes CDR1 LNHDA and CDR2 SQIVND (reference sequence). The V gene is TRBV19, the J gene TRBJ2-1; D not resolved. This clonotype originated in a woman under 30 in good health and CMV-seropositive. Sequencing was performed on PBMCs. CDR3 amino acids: CASSPPLVQYEFF. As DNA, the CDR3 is TGTGCCAGTAGTCCTCCCCTAGTCCAGTACGAGTTCTTC.